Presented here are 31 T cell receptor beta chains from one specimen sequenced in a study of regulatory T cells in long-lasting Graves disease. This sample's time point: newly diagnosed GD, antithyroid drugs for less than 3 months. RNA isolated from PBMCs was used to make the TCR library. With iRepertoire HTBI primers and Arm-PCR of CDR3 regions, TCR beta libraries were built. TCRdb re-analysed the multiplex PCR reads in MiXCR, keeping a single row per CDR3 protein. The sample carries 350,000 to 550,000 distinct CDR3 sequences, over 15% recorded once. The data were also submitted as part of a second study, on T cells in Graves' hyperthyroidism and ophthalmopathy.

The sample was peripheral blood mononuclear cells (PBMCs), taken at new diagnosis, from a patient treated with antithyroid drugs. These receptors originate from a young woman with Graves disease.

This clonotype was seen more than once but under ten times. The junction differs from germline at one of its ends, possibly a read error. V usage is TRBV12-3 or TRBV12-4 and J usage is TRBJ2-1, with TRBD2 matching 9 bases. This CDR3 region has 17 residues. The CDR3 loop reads CASSFLAGTTSYNEQLF. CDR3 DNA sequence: TGTGCCAGCAGTTTCCTAGCGGGAACGACGTCCTACAATGAGCAGCTCTTC.

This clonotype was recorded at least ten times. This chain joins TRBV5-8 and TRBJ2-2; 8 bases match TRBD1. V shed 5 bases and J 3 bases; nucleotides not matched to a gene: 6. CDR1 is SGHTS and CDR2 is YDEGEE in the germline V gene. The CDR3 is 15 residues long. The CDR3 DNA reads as TGTGCCAGCAGACCCGCAGGGGGCGACACCGGGGAGCTGTTTTTT. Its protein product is CASRPAGGDTGELFF.

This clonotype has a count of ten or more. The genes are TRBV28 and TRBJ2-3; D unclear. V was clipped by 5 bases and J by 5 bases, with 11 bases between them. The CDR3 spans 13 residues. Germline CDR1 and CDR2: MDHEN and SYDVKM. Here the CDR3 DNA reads TGTGCCAGCAGTCACTCAGTAAAAGATACGCAGTATTTT. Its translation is CASSHSVKDTQYF. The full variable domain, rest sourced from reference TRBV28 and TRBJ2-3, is DVKVTQSSRYLVKRTGEKVFLECVQDMDHENMFWYRQDPGLGLRLIYFSYDVKMKEKGDIPEGYSVSREKKERFSLILESASTNQTSMYLCASSHSVKDTQYFGPGTRLTVL.

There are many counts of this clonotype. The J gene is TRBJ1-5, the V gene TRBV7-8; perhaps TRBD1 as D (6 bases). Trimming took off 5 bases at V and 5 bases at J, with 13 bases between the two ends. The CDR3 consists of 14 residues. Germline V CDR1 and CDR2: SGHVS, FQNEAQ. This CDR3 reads CASSPDRRDQPQHF. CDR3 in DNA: TGTGCCAGCAGCCCCGACAGGAGAGATCAGCCCCAGCATTTT.

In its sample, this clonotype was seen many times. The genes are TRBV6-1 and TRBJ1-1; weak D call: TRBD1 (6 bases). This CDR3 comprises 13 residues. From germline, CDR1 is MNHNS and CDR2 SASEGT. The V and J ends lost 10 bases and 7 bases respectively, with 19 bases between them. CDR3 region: CATLQGIRYEAFF. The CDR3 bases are TGTGCCACGTTACAGGGTATTCGGTATGAAGCTTTCTTT.

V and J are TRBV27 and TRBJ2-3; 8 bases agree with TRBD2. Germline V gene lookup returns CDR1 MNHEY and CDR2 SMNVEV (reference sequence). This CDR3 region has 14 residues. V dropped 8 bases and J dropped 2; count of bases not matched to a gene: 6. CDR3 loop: CASGQRGLTDTQYF. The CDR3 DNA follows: TGTGCCAGCGGACAGCGGGGGCTCACAGATACGCAGTATTTT.

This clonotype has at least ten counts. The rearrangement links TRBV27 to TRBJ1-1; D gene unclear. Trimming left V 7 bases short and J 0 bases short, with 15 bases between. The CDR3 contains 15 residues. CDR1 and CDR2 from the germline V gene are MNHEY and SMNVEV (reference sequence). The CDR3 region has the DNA TGTGCCAGCATCGGGAATCCGGGGATGAACACTGAAGCTTTCTTT. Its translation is CASIGNPGMNTEAFF.

Here the CDR3 reads CASSLLVGRSPLAKNIQYF. In DNA form, the CDR3 reads TGTGCCAGCAGTTTATTGGTTGGCCGTAGTCCACTAGCCAAAAACATTCAGTACTTC. This chain joins TRBV27 and TRBJ2-4; D is undetermined. Germline V gene lookup returns CDR1 MNHEY and CDR2 SMNVEV (reference sequence). V lost 1 base, J lost 0 bases, and 19 bases lay in between. The CDR3 is made up of 19 amino acids.

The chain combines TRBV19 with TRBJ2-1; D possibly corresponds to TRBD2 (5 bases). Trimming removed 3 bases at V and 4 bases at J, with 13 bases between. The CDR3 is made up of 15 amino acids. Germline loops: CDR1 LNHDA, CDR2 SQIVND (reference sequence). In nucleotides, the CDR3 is TGTGCCAGTAGTATTGGGGAGCCTACATACAATGAGCAGTTCTTC. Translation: CASSIGEPTYNEQFF.

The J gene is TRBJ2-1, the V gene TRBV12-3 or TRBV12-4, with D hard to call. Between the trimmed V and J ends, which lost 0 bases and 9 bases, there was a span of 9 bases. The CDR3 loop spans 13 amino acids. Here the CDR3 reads CASSLASNAEQFF. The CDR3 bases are TGTGCCAGCAGTTTAGCGTCTAATGCTGAGCAGTTCTTC.

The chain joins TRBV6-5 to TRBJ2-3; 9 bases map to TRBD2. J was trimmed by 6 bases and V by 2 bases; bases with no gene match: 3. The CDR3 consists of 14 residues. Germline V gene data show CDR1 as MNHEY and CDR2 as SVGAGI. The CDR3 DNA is TGTGCCAGCAGTTACACTAGCGGGTTGGATACGCAGTATTTT. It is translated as CASSYTSGLDTQYF.

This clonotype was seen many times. The CDR3: CASRDRDLSNQPQHF. DNA of the CDR3: TGTGCCAGCCGGGACAGGGATCTGAGCAATCAGCCCCAGCATTTT. This chain uses TRBV12-3 or TRBV12-4 with TRBJ1-5; 9 bases are a match to TRBD1. This CDR3 spans 15 amino acids. The V gene end was trimmed by 8 bases and the J gene end by 1 base; junction bases not matched to a gene: 6.

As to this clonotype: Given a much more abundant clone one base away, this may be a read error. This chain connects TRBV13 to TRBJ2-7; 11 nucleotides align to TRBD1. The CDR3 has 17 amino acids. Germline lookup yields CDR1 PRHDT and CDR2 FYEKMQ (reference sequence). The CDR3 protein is CASSFHGQGAPRYEQYF. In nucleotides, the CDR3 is TGCGCCAGCAGCTTCCACGGACAGGGGGCGCCCCGCTACGAGCAGTACTTC. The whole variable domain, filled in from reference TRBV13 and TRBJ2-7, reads AAGVIQSPRHLIKEKRETATLKCYPIPRHDTVYWYQQGPGQDPQFLISFYEKMQSDKGSIPDRFSAQQFSDYHSELNMSSLELGDSALYFCASSFHGQGAPRYEQYFGPGTRLTVT.

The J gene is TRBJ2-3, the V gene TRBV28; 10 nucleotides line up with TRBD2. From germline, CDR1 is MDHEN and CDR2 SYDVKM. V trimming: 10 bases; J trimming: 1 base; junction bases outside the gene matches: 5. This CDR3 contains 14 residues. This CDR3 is CATRLAGGTDTQYF. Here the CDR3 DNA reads TGTGCCACCAGGCTAGCGGGAGGCACAGATACGCAGTATTTT. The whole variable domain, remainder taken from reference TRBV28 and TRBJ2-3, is DVKVTQSSRYLVKRTGEKVFLECVQDMDHENMFWYRQDPGLGLRLIYFSYDVKMKEKGDIPEGYSVSREKKERFSLILESASTNQTSMYLCATRLAGGTDTQYFGPGTRLTVL.

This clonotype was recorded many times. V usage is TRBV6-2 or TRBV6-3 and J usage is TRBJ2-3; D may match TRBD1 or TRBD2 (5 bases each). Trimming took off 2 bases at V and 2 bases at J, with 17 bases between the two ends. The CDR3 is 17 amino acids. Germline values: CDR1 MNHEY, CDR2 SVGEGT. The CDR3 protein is CASSYGWDEILTDTQYF. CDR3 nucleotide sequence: TGTGCCAGCAGTTACGGATGGGACGAAATCCTCACAGATACGCAGTATTTT.

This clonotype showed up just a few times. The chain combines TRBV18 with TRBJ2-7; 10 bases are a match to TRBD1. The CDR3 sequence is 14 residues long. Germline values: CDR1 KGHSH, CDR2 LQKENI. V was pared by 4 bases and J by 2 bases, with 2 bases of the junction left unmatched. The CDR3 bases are TGTGCCAGCTCACGGGGACAGGGGACCTACGAGCAGTACTTC. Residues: CASSRGQGTYEQYF.

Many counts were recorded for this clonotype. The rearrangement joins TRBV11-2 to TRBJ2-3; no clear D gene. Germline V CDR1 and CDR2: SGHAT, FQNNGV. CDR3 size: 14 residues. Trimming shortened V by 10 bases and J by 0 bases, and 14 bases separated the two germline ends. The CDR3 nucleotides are TGTGCCACGCGGCCAGGATCTAGCACAGATACGCAGTATTTT. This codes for CATRPGSSTDTQYF.

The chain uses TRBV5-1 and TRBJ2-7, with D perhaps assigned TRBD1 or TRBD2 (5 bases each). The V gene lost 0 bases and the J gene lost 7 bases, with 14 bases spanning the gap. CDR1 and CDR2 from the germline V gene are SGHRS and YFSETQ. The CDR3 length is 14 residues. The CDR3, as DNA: TGCGCCAGCAGCTTGGCCCACGCCGAGGGGGAGCAGTACTTC. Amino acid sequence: CASSLAHAEGEQYF.

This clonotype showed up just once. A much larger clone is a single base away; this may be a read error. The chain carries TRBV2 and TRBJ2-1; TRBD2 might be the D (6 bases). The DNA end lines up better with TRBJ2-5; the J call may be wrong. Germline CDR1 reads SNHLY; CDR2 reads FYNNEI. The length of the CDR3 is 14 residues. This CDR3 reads CASKGVTGVETQYF. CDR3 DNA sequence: TGTGCCAGCAAGGGAGTGACGGGAGTAGAGACCCAGTACTTC.

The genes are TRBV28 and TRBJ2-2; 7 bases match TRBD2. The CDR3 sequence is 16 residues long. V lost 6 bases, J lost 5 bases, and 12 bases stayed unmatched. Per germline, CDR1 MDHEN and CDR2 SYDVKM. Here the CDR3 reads CASRPWAGVGTGELFF. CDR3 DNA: TGTGCCAGCAGGCCCTGGGCGGGAGTAGGTACCGGGGAGCTGTTTTTT.

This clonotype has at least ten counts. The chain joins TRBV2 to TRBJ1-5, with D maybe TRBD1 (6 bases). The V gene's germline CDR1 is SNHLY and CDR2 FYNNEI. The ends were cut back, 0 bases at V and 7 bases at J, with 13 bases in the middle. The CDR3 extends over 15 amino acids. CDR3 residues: CASSEARGVWQPQHF. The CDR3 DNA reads TGTGCCAGCAGTGAAGCGAGGGGGGTTTGGCAGCCCCAGCATTTT.

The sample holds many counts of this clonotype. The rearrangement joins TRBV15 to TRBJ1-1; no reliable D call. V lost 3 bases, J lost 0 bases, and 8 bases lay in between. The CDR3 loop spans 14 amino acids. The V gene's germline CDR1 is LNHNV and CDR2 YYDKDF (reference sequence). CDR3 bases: TGTGCCACCAGCAGTTGGAGAATGAACACTGAAGCTTTCTTT. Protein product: CATSSWRMNTEAFF.

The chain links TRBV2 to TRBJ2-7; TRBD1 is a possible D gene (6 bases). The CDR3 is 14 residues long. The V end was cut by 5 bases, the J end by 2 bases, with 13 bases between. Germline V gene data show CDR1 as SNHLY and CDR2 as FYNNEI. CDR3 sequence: CASSYGQPAYEQYF. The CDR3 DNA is TGTGCCAGCAGTTATGGACAGCCTGCCTACGAGCAGTACTTC.

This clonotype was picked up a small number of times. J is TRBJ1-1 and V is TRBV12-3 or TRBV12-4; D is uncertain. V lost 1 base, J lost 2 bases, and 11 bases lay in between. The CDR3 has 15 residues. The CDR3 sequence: CASSLVSSSNTEAFF. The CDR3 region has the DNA TGTGCCAGCAGTTTAGTAAGTTCGAGTAACACTGAAGCTTTCTTT.

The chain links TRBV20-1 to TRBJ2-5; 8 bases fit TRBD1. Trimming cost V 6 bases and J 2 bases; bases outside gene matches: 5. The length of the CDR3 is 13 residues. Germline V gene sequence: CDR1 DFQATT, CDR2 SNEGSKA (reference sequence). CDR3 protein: CSARDRIQETQYF. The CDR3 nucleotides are TGCAGTGCACGGGACAGGATACAAGAGACCCAGTACTTC.

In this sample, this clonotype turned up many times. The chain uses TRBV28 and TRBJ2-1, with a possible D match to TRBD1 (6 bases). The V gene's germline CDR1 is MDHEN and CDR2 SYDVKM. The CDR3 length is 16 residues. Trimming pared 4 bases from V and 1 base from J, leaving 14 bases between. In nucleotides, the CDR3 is TGTGCCAGCAGTTCTCCGGGACAAGTTTCCTACAATGAGCAGTTCTTC. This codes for CASSSPGQVSYNEQFF.

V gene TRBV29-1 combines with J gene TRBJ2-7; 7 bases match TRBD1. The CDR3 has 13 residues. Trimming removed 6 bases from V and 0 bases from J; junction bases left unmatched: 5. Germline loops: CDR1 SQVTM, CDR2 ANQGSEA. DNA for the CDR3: TGCAGCGTGGCGGACAGGTACTCCTACGAGCAGTACTTC. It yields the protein CSVADRYSYEQYF.

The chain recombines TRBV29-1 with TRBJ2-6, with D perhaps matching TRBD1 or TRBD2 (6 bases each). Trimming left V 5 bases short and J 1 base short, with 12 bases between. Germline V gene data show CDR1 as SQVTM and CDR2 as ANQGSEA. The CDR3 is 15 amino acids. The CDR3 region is CSVLRGESGANVLTF. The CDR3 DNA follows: TGCAGCGTTTTGAGGGGGGAATCTGGGGCCAACGTCCTGACTTTC.

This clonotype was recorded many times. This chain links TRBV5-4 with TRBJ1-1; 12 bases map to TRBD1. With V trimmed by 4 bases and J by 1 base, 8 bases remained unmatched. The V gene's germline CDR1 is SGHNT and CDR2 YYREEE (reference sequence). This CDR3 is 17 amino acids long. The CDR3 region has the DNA TGTGCCAGCAGCAAGGGACCGGGACAGGGGGCGAACACTGAAGCTTTCTTT. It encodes CASSKGPGQGANTEAFF.

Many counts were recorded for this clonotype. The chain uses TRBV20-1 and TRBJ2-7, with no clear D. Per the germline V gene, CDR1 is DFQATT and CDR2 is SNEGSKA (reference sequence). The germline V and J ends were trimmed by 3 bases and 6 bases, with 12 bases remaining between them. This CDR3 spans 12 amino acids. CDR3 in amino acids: CSASGKPGEQYF. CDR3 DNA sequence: TGCAGTGCTAGTGGTAAGCCCGGCGAGCAGTACTTC.

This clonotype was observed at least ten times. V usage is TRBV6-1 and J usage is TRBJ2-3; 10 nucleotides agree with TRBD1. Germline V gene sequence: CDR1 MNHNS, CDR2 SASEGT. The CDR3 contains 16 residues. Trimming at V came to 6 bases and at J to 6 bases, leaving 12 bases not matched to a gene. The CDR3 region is CASSPGTGAGVDTQYF. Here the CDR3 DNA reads TGTGCCAGCAGCCCCGGGACAGGGGCAGGAGTGGATACGCAGTATTTT.